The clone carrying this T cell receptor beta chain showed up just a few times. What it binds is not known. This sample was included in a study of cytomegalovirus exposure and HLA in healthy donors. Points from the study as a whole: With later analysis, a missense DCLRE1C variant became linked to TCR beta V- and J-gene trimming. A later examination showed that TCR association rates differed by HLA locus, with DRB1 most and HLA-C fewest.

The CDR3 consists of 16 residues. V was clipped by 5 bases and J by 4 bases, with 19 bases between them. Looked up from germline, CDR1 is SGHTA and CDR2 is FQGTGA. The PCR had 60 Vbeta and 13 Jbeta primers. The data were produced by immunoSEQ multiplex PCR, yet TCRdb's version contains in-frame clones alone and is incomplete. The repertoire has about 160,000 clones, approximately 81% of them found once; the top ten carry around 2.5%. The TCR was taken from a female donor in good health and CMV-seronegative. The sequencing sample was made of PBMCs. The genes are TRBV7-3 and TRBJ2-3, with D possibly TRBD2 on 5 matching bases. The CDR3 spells CASSPTGRGWADTQYF. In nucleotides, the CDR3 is TGTGCCAGCAGCCCCACTGGCCGGGGATGGGCAGATACGCAGTATTTT.